This T cell receptor (beta chain) stems from a study of siplizumab effects on memory and regulatory T cells. This CDR3 has 14 amino acids. The germline V and J ends were trimmed by 3 bases and 4 bases, with 9 bases remaining between them. Germline CDR1 reads MNHNS; CDR2 reads SASEGT. Assays examined 90,000 to 100,000 TCR templates per sample. The protocol was immunoSEQ multiplex PCR, while the TCRdb copy is restricted to in-frame clones and leaves out a portion. There are 85,000 to 130,000 clones in the sample; about 93% occur only once, and 0.55% to 0.7% lies in the top ten. Overall study results and limits: Contribution to the alloresponse seemed major for naive T cells, which also seemed more diverse than memory cells. Fewer alloreactive sequences mapped to unstimulated CD4+ memory cells under siplizumab. No assignable naive or memory phenotype existed for roughly 80-96% of proliferating CD4+ or CD8+ clones.

On this clone itself: The antigen is undetermined.

The genes are TRBV6-1 and TRBJ2-2, with no clear D. The source material was Tregs sorted from blood. This clonotype was sampled from a human donor in good health. As DNA, the CDR3 is TGTGCCAGCAGTGATCCCGGGCTCACCGGGGAGCTGTTTTTT. The encoded protein is CASSDPGLTGELFF.